This TCR beta chain comes out of a study of beta chain features in type 1 diabetes. Sorting based on CD45RO/CCR7/CD25/CD127/CD95/CD27 separated CD4+ naive, central memory, regulatory and stem cell-like memory cells. The whole isolated RNA underwent reverse transcription, so sequencing captured expressed TCRB transcripts. The data were produced by immunoSEQ multiplex PCR, yet TCRdb's version contains in-frame clones alone and is incomplete. The sample lists about 210,000 clones; roughly a tenth were seen once. Findings of the study overall: In patients and controls equally, PCR might favor templates that are shorter. Over-representation of high TCR-expressing cells was a possible consequence of cDNA sequencing.

Trimming cost V 5 bases and J 4 bases, with 17 bases left between them. The CDR3 runs to 15 residues. Germline V CDR1 and CDR2: MNHNY, SVGAGI (reference sequence). Note on this clone: Antigen unknown.

Sequenced: central memory CD4+ T cells from blood. V gene TRBV6-6 combines with J gene TRBJ1-2, with a weak D call TRBD1 (6 bases). The TCR originated in a man aged 18 to 30 in good health. CDR3 loop: CASSPSGTSVYGYTF. The DNA for the CDR3 is TGTGCCAGCAGTCCCTCCGGGACATCGGTCTATGGCTACACCTTC.